Below, 10 T cell receptor beta chains from the same sample are listed, as sequenced in a study of blood T cell repertoires in COVID-19. This table comes from immunoSEQ multiplex PCR, and its TCRdb copy is limited to in-frame clones, with some not included. The table shows roughly 250,000 clones, with 82% occurring only once. Sequencing was carried out using peripheral blood. All receptors derive from a woman aged 55-70 years with active or convalescent COVID-19.

The V and J genes are TRBV11-2 and TRBJ2-5, with 7 nucleotides matching TRBD2. CDR1 and CDR2 from the germline V gene are SGHAT and FQNNGV. V was pared by 3 bases and J by 2 bases, with 3 bases of the junction left unmatched. This CDR3 is 14 amino acids long. Written as DNA, the CDR3 is TGTGCCAGCAGCTTGAACGGGGGGCAAGAGACCCAGTACTTC. This sequence encodes CASSLNGGQETQYF.

The chain carries TRBV27 and TRBJ1-1; D might be TRBD1 (5 bases). This CDR3 is built from 14 residues. Deletions cut 4 bases from V and 3 bases from J, with 12 bases between. From germline, CDR1 is MNHEY and CDR2 SMNVEV (reference sequence). CDR3 amino acids: CASSSGRVYTEAFF. DNA of the CDR3: TGTGCCAGCAGTTCGGGCAGGGTATACACTGAAGCTTTCTTT.

The chain recombines TRBV9 with TRBJ2-3, with 11 bases identical to TRBD2. Per germline, CDR1 SGDLS and CDR2 YYNGEE. The CDR3 has 15 residues. The J segment lost 4 bases and the V segment lost 4 bases, leaving 5 bases of the junction unmatched. CDR3 region: CASSRSGGASDTQYF. CDR3 coding DNA: TGTGCCAGCAGCCGTAGCGGGGGGGCCTCAGATACGCAGTATTTT.

The rearrangement uses TRBV7-2 and TRBJ1-4; the match to TRBD1 covers 10 bases. Germline V gives CDR1 SGHTA, CDR2 FQGNSA. The CDR3 spans 15 residues. The ends lost 5 bases at V and 7 bases at J; junction bases unmatched: 7. The CDR3 region is CASSPRTGGPEKLFF. In nucleotides, the CDR3 is TGTGCCAGCAGCCCACGGACAGGGGGGCCTGAAAAACTGTTTTTT.

The V gene is TRBV6-1, the J gene TRBJ1-1; 10 bases are a match to TRBD1. Germline CDR1 MNHNS, CDR2 SASEGT. J lost 7 bases, V lost 2 bases, and 7 bases had no gene match. The CDR3 runs to 15 residues. CDR3 sequence reads: CASSETGTGVYEAFF. DNA of the CDR3: TGTGCCAGCAGTGAAACCGGGACAGGGGTTTATGAAGCTTTCTTT.

This chain links TRBV30 with TRBJ2-3; D remains unclear. The CDR3 spans 12 residues. Germline CDR1 reads GTSNPN; CDR2 reads SVGIG (reference sequence). Trimming removed 4 bases at V and 1 base at J, with 6 bases between. CDR3 region: CAWMSGTDTQYF. The DNA for the CDR3 is TGTGCCTGGATGAGTGGCACAGATACGCAGTATTTT.

The count of this clone is one. This chain uses TRBV9 with TRBJ1-3, with TRBD1 matching over 8 bases. In germline, CDR1 is SGDLS, CDR2 YYNGEE. The ends lost 4 bases at V and 1 base at J; junction bases unmatched: 1. The CDR3 spans 14 residues. CDR3 amino acids: CASSRTGSGNTIYF. The CDR3 DNA reads TGTGCCAGCAGCAGGACAGGGTCTGGAAACACCATATATTTT.

The J gene is TRBJ1-2, the V gene TRBV7-9; a weak D match, TRBD1 (6 bases). The germline V and J ends were trimmed by 5 bases and 3 bases, with 13 bases remaining between them. CDR3 length equals 14 residues. Germline CDR1 SEHNR, CDR2 FQNEAQ (reference sequence). CDR3 protein: CASSQGGTDYGYTF. In DNA, the CDR3 is TGTGCCAGCAGCCAAGGGGGAACGGACTATGGCTACACCTTC.

The V gene is TRBV19, the J gene TRBJ1-1; 7 bases are a match to TRBD1. Germline V gives CDR1 LNHDA, CDR2 SQIVND (reference sequence). Germline trimming cut 1 base from V and 4 bases from J; bases unmatched to any gene: 3. This CDR3 region has 14 residues. As DNA, the CDR3 is TGTGCCAGTAGTATAGTGTCAGGGGGCACTGAAGCTTTCTTT. This gives the protein CASSIVSGGTEAFF.

This chain joins TRBV13 and TRBJ1-2; D unresolved. The germline V and J ends were trimmed by 9 bases and 2 bases, with 10 bases remaining between them. This CDR3 has 12 amino acids. CDR1 is PRHDT and CDR2 is FYEKMQ in the germline V gene (reference sequence). The CDR3 spells CASSGRNYGYTF. The CDR3 DNA is TGTGCCAGTAGCGGGAGGAACTATGGCTACACCTTC.